A selection of T cell receptor beta chains follows, all from one sample in a study of cytotoxic CD8 clonotypes in ibrutinib-treated CLL. Data came from immunoSEQ multiplex PCR; TCRdb stores just in-frame clones and leaves some out. The sample contains hundreds of thousands of clones, 60% to 75% of which appear only once. Specimen: PBMCs, collected after 24 months of ibrutinib treatment. Receptors originate from a human donor with chronic lymphocytic leukemia. Each CDR3 is given with its conserved first and last residue. D genes are given only for firm matches. Rows give clone size only sometimes, using once, few, many, or a class for an expanded clone.

>TRBV5-6|14|TRBD1|NA|TRBJ2-7
TGTGCCAGCAGCTATGGGACAGGGGTTTACGAGCAGTACTTC
CASSYGTGVYEQYF
>TRBV28|12|NA|NA|TRBJ2-5
TGTGCCAGCCTGACTAGTCAGGAGACCCAGTACTTC
CASLTSQETQYF
>TRBV27|15|NA|NA|TRBJ1-2
TGTGCCAGCAGTTTATTCGGAGGGCTTAACTATGGCTACACCTTC
CASSLFGGLNYGYTF
>TRBV25-1|16|TRBD2|NA|TRBJ2-7
TGTGCCAGCAGTGATCCGGGACTAGCGGGAGCGGGCGAGCAGTACTTC
CASSDPGLAGAGEQYF
>TRBV7-9|13|NA|NA|TRBJ2-5
TGTGCCAGCAGCTTCTCGCGGCAAGAGACCCAGTACTTC
CASSFSRQETQYF
>TRBV7-2|15|TRBD1|few|TRBJ1-5
TGTGCCAGCAGCTCCGGACAGGGATGGCATCAGCCCCAGCATTTT
CASSSGQGWHQPQHF
>TRBV28|14|TRBD2|NA|TRBJ2-7
TGTGCCAGCAGCACTAGCGGGGAGACCTACGAGCAGTACTTC
CASSTSGETYEQYF
>TRBV28|14|TRBD2|NA|TRBJ2-7
TGTGCCAGCAGTTTATCGGGCGGGAGTTATGAGCAGTACTTC
CASSLSGGSYEQYF
>TRBV30|13|NA|once|TRBJ2-4
TGTGCCTGGACCCCCGGGGCCAAAAACATTCAGTACTTC
CAWTPGAKNIQYF
>TRBV2|14|NA|NA|TRBJ1-1
TGTGCCAGCAGCGTGACACGCCTGAACACTGAAGCTTTCTTT
CASSVTRLNTEAFF
>TRBV5-6|14|NA|few|TRBJ2-7
TGTGCCAGCAGCGGCTACGACGAGTACTACGAGCAGTACTTC
CASSGYDEYYEQYF
>TRBV28|15|TRBD1|NA|TRBJ2-7
TGTGCCACCCAGATACCGGGACAGGGTGGCTACGAGCAGTACTTC
CATQIPGQGGYEQYF
>TRBV7-3|15|TRBD2|few|TRBJ2-1
TGTGCCAGCAGCGCGGGACTAGCGGGCAACAATGAGCAGTTCTTC
CASSAGLAGNNEQFF
>TRBV7-9|15|NA|NA|TRBJ2-1
TGTGCCAGCAGCTTAGTCGGGCTAGCGATGGATGAGCAGTTCTTC
CASSLVGLAMDEQFF
>TRBV5-1|15|TRBD2|NA|TRBJ2-7
TGCGCCAGCAGCACCGGACTAGCGTCCCCCTACGAGCAGTACTTC
CASSTGLASPYEQYF
>TRBV18|15|TRBD1|few|TRBJ2-7
TGTGCCAGCTCACCACCGGGACAGGGGCCCTACGAGCAGTACTTC
CASSPPGQGPYEQYF
>TRBV30|13|TRBD1|NA|TRBJ1-4
TGTGCCTGGACGGGACAGGGGGTTGAAAAACTGTTTTTT
CAWTGQGVEKLFF
>TRBV19|17|TRBD2|NA|TRBJ2-1
TGTGCCAGTAGTATCGTCCCAAGGACTAGCGGGGGCCGGTTGCAGTTCTTC
CASSIVPRTSGGRLQFF
>TRBV29-1|14|TRBD1|NA|TRBJ1-2
TGCAGCGCAAGCCTCACAGGGGCCAACTATGGCTACACCTTC
CSASLTGANYGYTF
>TRBV10-1|15|NA|NA|TRBJ2-7
TGCGCCAGCAGTGAGTCAGGAGGGGGCCGGTACGAGCAGTACTTC
CASSESGGGRYEQYF
>TRBV11-2|15|TRBD2|NA|TRBJ2-1
TGTGCCAGCAGGAGTAGCGGGAGGGTGGTCAATGAGCAGTTCTTC
CASRSSGRVVNEQFF
>TRBV7-2|16|TRBD2|NA|TRBJ2-7
TGTGCCAGCAGAATTACTAGCGGTGGGCTCTCCTACGAGCAGTACTTC
CASRITSGGLSYEQYF
>TRBV18|12|NA|NA|TRBJ2-3
TGTGCCAGCTCACTCAGCACAGATACGCAGTATTTT
CASSLSTDTQYF
>TRBV29-1|14|NA|few|TRBJ2-7
TGCAGCGTTGGGGTGACAGGCGTCTCCTACGAGCAGTACTTC
CSVGVTGVSYEQYF
>TRBV19|15|TRBD1|NA|TRBJ1-2
TGTGCCAGTGTTGGGACAGGGGGGTCCCCTGATGGCTACACCTTC
CASVGTGGSPDGYTF
>TRBV6-6|14|TRBD1|NA|TRBJ2-3
TGTGCCAGCACCATGGGGACAGTTGCAGATACGCAGTATTTT
CASTMGTVADTQYF
>TRBV29-1|13|TRBD2|NA|TRBJ2-7
TGCAGCGTTGAAGAGGGGAGGGTTCGCGAGCAGTACTTC
CSVEEGRVREQYF
>TRBV30|15|NA|NA|TRBJ2-1
TGTGCCTGGAGTAAAGGGTCGATCTCCTACAATGAGCAGTTCTTC
CAWSKGSISYNEQFF
>TRBV5-1|17|NA|NA|TRBJ1-3
TGCGCCAGCAGTCCCACGGCCCCTCGAGAAGTTGGAAACACCATATATTTT
CASSPTAPREVGNTIYF
>TRBV4-1|14|NA|NA|TRBJ1-5
TGCGCCAGCTCGAGAGGGGATAGCAATCAGCCCCAGCATTTT
CASSRGDSNQPQHF
>TRBV5-1|14|TRBD2|few|TRBJ2-1
TGCGCCAGCAGGGGGACTAGCGGTTACAATGAGCAGTTCTTC
CASRGTSGYNEQFF
>TRBV5-1|14|NA|few|TRBJ1-2
TGCGCCAGCAGCCTGCAGGGAGGGGACTATGGCTACACCTTC
CASSLQGGDYGYTF
>TRBV5-1|15|TRBD2|NA|TRBJ2-2
TGCGCCAGCAGCTTGATAGCGGGAGTGGTCGGGGAGCTGTTTTTT
CASSLIAGVVGELFF
>TRBV6-5|13|NA|NA|TRBJ1-2
TGTGCCAGCAGGCCCGACACTAACTATGGCTACACCTTC
CASRPDTNYGYTF
>TRBV2|12|NA|NA|TRBJ2-7
TGTGCCAGCGCCAGGGACTCCTACGAGCAGTACTTC
CASARDSYEQYF
>TRBV10-3|15|NA|NA|TRBJ2-2
TGTGCCATCAGTGAGTTCGGAGAGAACACCGGGGAGCTGTTTTTT
CAISEFGENTGELFF
>TRBV28|15|TRBD2|NA|TRBJ2-2
TGTGCCAGCAGTGGACTAGCAGACAACACCGGGGAGCTGTTTTTT
CASSGLADNTGELFF
>TRBV27|12|NA|NA|TRBJ2-7
TGTGCCAGCAGTCCGAGCTCCTACGAGCAGTACTTC
CASSPSSYEQYF
>TRBV4-1|15|NA|NA|TRBJ2-7
TGCGCCAGCAGCCTGACAATCGAGAGCTCCTACGAGCAGTACTTC
CASSLTIESSYEQYF
>TRBV27|17|TRBD2|NA|TRBJ2-1
TGTGCCAGCAGTTCCCCGGGACTAGCGGGCTCGTACAATGAGCAGTTCTTC
CASSSPGLAGSYNEQFF
>TRBV13|13|NA|NA|TRBJ1-5
TGTGCCAGCAGCTTCGGGGGCGGGCAGCCCCAGCATTTT
CASSFGGGQPQHF
>TRBV29-1|13|TRBD1|NA|TRBJ2-3
TGCAGCGTAGACAGGGCTCAAACAGATACGCAGTATTTT
CSVDRAQTDTQYF
>TRBV7-2|15|NA|NA|TRBJ2-1
TGTGCCAGCAGCTTAGCCGGGAGCTCCTACAATGAGCAGTTCTTC
CASSLAGSSYNEQFF
>TRBV7-2|15|NA|NA|TRBJ1-4
TGTGCCAGCAGCTTAATGCCAAATCAGGGCGGAAAACTGTTTTTT
CASSLMPNQGGKLFF
>TRBV5-4|12|NA|NA|TRBJ1-1
TGTGCCAGCAGCTTAGGGGCTTCTGAAGCTTTCTTT
CASSLGASEAFF
>TRBV19|15|NA|NA|TRBJ1-5
TGTGCCAGTAGTATAGTTAGGGATAGCAATCAGCCCCAGCATTTT
CASSIVRDSNQPQHF
>TRBV19|15|NA|once|TRBJ2-5
TGTGCCAGTAGTATAGTTCTAGGGGGTGGAGAGACCCAGTACTTC
CASSIVLGGGETQYF
>TRBV2|17|TRBD2|NA|TRBJ2-5
TGTGCCAGCAGTGAAAGGTTAGGGACTAGCCTAGGAGAGACCCAGTACTTC
CASSERLGTSLGETQYF
>TRBV5-8|12|NA|NA|TRBJ1-1
TGTGCCAGCAGCCTCATGAACACTGAAGCTTTCTTT
CASSLMNTEAFF
>TRBV9|15|NA|NA|TRBJ2-3
TGTGCCAGCAGCCCCTGGACGGGGGACACAGATACGCAGTATTTT
CASSPWTGDTDTQYF
>TRBV30|13|NA|few|TRBJ1-2
TGTGCCTGCCCAACAGGAGTTAACTATGGCTACACCTTC
CACPTGVNYGYTF
>TRBV2|16|TRBD2|NA|TRBJ2-7
TGTGCCAGCAGTTGGAAGGGACTAGCGGGACTCTACGAGCAGTACTTC
CASSWKGLAGLYEQYF
>TRBV18|15|NA|NA|TRBJ1-1
TGTGCCAGCTCACCTAGTGGGGAAACAAACACTGAAGCTTTCTTT
CASSPSGETNTEAFF